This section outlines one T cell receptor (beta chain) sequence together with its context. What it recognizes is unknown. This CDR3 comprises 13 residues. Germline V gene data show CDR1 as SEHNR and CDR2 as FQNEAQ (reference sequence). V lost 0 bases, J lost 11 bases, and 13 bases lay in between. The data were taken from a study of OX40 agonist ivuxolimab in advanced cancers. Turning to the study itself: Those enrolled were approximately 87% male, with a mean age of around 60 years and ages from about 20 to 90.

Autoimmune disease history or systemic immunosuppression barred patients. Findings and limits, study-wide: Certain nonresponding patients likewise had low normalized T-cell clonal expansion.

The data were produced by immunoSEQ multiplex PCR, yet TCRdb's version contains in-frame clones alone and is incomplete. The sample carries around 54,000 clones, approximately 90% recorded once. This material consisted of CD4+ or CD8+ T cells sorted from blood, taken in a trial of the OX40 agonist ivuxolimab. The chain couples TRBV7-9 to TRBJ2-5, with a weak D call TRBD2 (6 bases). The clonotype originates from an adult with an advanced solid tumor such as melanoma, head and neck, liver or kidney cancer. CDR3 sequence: CASSLAMTREQYF. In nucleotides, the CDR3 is TGTGCCAGCAGCTTAGCTATGACTAGGGAGCAGTACTTC.